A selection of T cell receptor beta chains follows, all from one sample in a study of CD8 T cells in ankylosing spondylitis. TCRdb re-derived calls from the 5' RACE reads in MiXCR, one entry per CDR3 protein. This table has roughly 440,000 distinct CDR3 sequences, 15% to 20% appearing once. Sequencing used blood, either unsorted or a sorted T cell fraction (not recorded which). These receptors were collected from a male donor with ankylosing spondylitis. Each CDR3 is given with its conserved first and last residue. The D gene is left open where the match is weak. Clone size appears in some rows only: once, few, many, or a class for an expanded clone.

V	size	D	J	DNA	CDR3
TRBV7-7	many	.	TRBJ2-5	TGTGCTAGCAGCTTAGAAGGAGCGGAGACCCAGTACTTC	CASSLEGAETQYF
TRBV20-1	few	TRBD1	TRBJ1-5	TGCAGTGCCCCCGACAGGGTTGGACAGCCCCAGCATTTT	CSAPDRVGQPQHF
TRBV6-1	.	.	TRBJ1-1	TGTGCCAGCGGGCGACCGGAGCGAGGCACTGAAGCTTTCTTT	CASGRPERGTEAFF
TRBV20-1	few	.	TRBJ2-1	TGCAGTGCTAGAAAGCCACAGGGCGCGAATGAGCAGTTCTTC	CSARKPQGANEQFF
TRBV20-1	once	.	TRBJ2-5	TGCAGTGCTAGAGAGCGGGGGCTGGAGACCCAGTACTTC	CSARERGLETQYF
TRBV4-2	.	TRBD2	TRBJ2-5	TGTGCCAGCAGCCCTCAGTATGGACTAGCCTCACCTCGGGAGACCCAGTACTTC	CASSPQYGLASPRETQYF
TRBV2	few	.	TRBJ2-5	TGTGCCAGCAGTGAAAGTTCCCTCAGGGGTGAATGGCAAGAGACCCAGTACTTC	CASSESSLRGEWQETQYF
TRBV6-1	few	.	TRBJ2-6	TGTGCCAGCAGTGAAGAGAATGTGGATTTCTCTGGGGCCAACGTCCTGACTTTC	CASSEENVDFSGANVLTF
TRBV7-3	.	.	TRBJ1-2	TGTGCCAGCAGCTTAATCGCGGGTGAACAGGGAGATGGCTACACCTTC	CASSLIAGEQGDGYTF
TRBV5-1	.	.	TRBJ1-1	TGCGCCAGCAAGGCGGTCCTAAACACTGAAGCTTTCTTT	CASKAVLNTEAFF
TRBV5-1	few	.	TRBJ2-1	TGCGCCAGCAGCTCCGGGCCACTCAATGAGCAGTTCTTC	CASSSGPLNEQFF
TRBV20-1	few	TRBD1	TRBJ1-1	TGCAGTGCTCCGGGACAGGGGGCCTCTGAAGCTTTCTTT	CSAPGQGASEAFF
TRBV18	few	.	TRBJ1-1	TGTGCCAGCTCACCGGAAACCCTGAACACTGAAGCTTTCTTT	CASSPETLNTEAFF
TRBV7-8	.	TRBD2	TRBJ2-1	TGTGCCAGCAGCCCCCCGTTACGGAGCGGGGGAAATGAGCAGTTCTTC	CASSPPLRSGGNEQFF
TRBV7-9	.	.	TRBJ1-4	TGTGCCAGCAGCTCCGGGACAAGTATGCAAAAACTGTTTTTT	CASSSGTSMQKLFF
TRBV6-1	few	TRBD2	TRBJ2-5	TGTGCCAGCAGTGAAATGCTAGCGGGGGAGACCCAGTACTTC	CASSEMLAGETQYF
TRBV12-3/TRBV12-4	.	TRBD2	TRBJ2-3	TGTGCCAGCAGTTTAGGGACTAGCGGGGGCCTCACAGATACGCAGTATTTT	CASSLGTSGGLTDTQYF
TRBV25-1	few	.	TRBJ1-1	TGTGCCAGCAGTGATTCGGGCAGGGGGAACACTGAAGCTTTCTTT	CASSDSGRGNTEAFF
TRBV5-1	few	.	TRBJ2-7	TGCGCCAGCAGCTTGCAAGGGCAGACCTACGAGCAGTACTTC	CASSLQGQTYEQYF
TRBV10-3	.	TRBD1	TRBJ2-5	TGTGCCATCAGTGCAGGACAGGGGTCTGGAGAGACCCAGTACTTC	CAISAGQGSGETQYF
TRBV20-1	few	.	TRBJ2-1	TGCAGTGCTAGGAGGGCAGGGAACTACAATGAGCAGTTCTTC	CSARRAGNYNEQFF
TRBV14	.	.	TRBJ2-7	TGTGCCAGCAGCCTCACCCGGACAGCGAGCTCCTACGAGCAGTACTTC	CASSLTRTASSYEQYF
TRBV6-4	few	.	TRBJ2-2	TGTGCCAGCAGTGACAAACTAGGGGCCACCGGGGAGCTGTTTTTT	CASSDKLGATGELFF
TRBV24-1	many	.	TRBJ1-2	TGTGCCACCAGTGAAGCCCTCCATGGCTACACCTTC	CATSEALHGYTF
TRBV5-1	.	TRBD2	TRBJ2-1	TGCGCCAGCAGCTCCGGACTAGCGGGAGGCAGCGGGTCCTACAATGAGCAGTTCTTC	CASSSGLAGGSGSYNEQFF
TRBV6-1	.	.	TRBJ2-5	TGTGCCAGCAGGAGAAAGGGGGAGACCCAGTACTTC	CASRRKGETQYF
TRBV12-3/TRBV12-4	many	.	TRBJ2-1	TGTGCCAGCAGACCTACAGGTCCGGGTGAGCAGTTCTTC	CASRPTGPGEQFF
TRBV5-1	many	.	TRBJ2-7	TGCGCCAGCAGCCCCCATGCGGTTCGCGAGCAGTACTTC	CASSPHAVREQYF
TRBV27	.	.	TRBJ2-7	TGTGCCAGCAGTACCACCGGGACACTCTCCTACGAGCAGTACTTC	CASSTTGTLSYEQYF
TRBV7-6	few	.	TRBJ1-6	TGTGCCAGCAGCTTAGGCACGACAGGTTTCCATTCACCCCTCCACTTT	CASSLGTTGFHSPLHF
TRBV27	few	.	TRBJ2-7	TGTGCCAGCAGTAAATCGACAGGATTCTCCTACGAGCAGTACTTC	CASSKSTGFSYEQYF
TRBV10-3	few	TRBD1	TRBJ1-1	TGTGCCATCAGCAAAGGCTCCGACAGGGCCGAAGCTTTCTTT	CAISKGSDRAEAFF
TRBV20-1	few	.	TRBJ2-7	TGCAGTGCTTACATCGGGGCTAGCGAGTCACAGCAGTACTTC	CSAYIGASESQQYF
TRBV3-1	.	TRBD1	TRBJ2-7	TGTGCCAGCAGCCACATACCGGGACAGGCTCTCTACGAGCAGTACTTC	CASSHIPGQALYEQYF
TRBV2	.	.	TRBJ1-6	TGTGCCAGCAGTTACAGGGAGGGTAATTCACCCCTCCACTTT	CASSYREGNSPLHF
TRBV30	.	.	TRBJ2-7	TGTGCCTGGAGGGCCCCCGGCGCCCCGAAGCCGTACTTC	CAWRAPGAPKPYF
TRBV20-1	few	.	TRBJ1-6	TGCAGTGCTAACGGAAAAGGTTCACCCCTCCACTTT	CSANGKGSPLHF
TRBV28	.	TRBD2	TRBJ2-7	TGTGTCACACGGGAGGGCAGCTCCTACGAGCAGTACTTC	CVTREGSSYEQYF
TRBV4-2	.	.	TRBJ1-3	TGTGCCAGCAGCCAAGCTTCGGGGACTGGAAACACCATATATTTT	CASSQASGTGNTIYF
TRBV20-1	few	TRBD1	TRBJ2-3	TGCAGTGCTCCACCGACAGGGGGCGCAGATACGCAGTATTTT	CSAPPTGGADTQYF
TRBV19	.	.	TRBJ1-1	TGTGCCAGTAAACCCAACAGGCGGCCGCCGAACACTGAAGCTTTCTTT	CASKPNRRPPNTEAFF
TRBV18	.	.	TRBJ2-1	TGTGCCAGCTCACCCGACCCCGGGACAAGTACCAATGAGCAGTTCTTC	CASSPDPGTSTNEQFF
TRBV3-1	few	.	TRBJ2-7	TGTGCCAGCAGCCCCCAGGGGGGCCTCTCCTACGAGCAGTACTTC	CASSPQGGLSYEQYF
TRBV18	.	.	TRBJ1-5	TGTGCCAGCTCACGTGTCCAGGGGAGCAATCAGCCCCAGCATTTT	CASSRVQGSNQPQHF
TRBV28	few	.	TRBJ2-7	TGTGCCAGCGTAGGATTCTACGAGCAGTACTTC	CASVGFYEQYF